This entry lists 10 T cell receptor beta chains sequenced from one sample in a study of monozygotic twins with inflammatory bowel disease. TCRdb reprocessed the 5' RACE reads, keeping one entry per CDR3 protein, no DNA. The sample includes fewer than 550,000 distinct CDR3 sequences. The sequencing input was blood. These receptors originate from a human donor with ulcerative colitis or Crohn's disease, or a healthy co-twin of an affected twin (not recorded which).

V and J are TRBV29-1 and TRBJ2-2. CDR1 and CDR2 from the germline V gene are SQVTM and ANQGSEA. The CDR3 loop spans 12 amino acids. The CDR3 loop reads CSVLIPTGELFF.

The chain is built from TRBV7-2 and TRBJ1-5. This CDR3 spans 15 amino acids. Germline CDR1 is SGHTA and CDR2 is FQGNSA. Here the CDR3 reads CASSLPYSLNQPQHF.

V is TRBV12-3 or TRBV12-4 and J is TRBJ1-6; without DNA, the TCRdb call of TRBD1 cannot be checked. This CDR3 is built from 17 residues. This chain's CDR3 is CASHPGQGDPYNSPLHF.

The J gene is TRBJ2-7, the V gene TRBV18; TCRdb reports TRBD1, a call that lacks DNA to check it against. The CDR3 sequence is 15 residues long. CDR1 is KGHSH and CDR2 is LQKENI in the germline V gene. The CDR3 loop is CASSPTGGNPYEQYF.

This chain joins TRBV7-3 and TRBJ1-1; lacking DNA, the TRBD1 call made by TCRdb goes unchecked. The CDR3 runs to 12 residues. Germline V CDR1 and CDR2: SGHTA, FQGTGA. The CDR3 here is CASSSDQGEAFF.

The chain combines TRBV5-6 with TRBJ2-2; TCRdb calls TRBD2, which cannot be checked without DNA. Germline V gene lookup returns CDR1 SGHDT and CDR2 YYEEEE. CDR3 length equals 17 residues. CDR3: CASSLRPGGMYTGELFF.

The V call is TRBV4-2, the J call TRBJ2-2; no DNA is available, so the TRBD2 call from TCRdb remains unchecked. The germline gives CDR1 LGHNA, CDR2 YNFKEQ. This CDR3 is built from 15 residues. CDR3 loop: CASSQEAGRTGELFF.

CDR3: CASSLSGGSDTQYF. The chain couples TRBV7-7 to TRBJ2-3; no DNA is available, so the TRBD1 call from TCRdb remains unchecked. The CDR3 has 14 amino acids. CDR1 and CDR2 from the germline V gene are SSHAT and FNYEAQ (reference sequence).

This rearrangement joins TRBV12-3 or TRBV12-4 to TRBJ2-3; TCRdb names TRBD1, which stays unverified in the absence of DNA. This CDR3 has 15 residues. The CDR3 here is CASSFRTGGADTQYF.

The chain combines TRBV19 with TRBJ1-2; with no DNA, the TCRdb D assignment of TRBD1 cannot be verified. Germline V gives CDR1 LNHDA, CDR2 SQIVND (reference sequence). This CDR3 is 15 amino acids long. The CDR3 is CASSVQGWTNYGYTF. Using reference TRBV19 and TRBJ1-2 for the parts outside the CDR3, the full variable domain is DGGITQSPKYLFRKEGQNVTLSCEQNLNHDAMYWYRQDPGQGLRLIYYSQIVNDFQKGDIAEGYSVSREKKESFPLTVTSAQKNPTAFYLCASSVQGWTNYGYTFGSGTRLTVV.